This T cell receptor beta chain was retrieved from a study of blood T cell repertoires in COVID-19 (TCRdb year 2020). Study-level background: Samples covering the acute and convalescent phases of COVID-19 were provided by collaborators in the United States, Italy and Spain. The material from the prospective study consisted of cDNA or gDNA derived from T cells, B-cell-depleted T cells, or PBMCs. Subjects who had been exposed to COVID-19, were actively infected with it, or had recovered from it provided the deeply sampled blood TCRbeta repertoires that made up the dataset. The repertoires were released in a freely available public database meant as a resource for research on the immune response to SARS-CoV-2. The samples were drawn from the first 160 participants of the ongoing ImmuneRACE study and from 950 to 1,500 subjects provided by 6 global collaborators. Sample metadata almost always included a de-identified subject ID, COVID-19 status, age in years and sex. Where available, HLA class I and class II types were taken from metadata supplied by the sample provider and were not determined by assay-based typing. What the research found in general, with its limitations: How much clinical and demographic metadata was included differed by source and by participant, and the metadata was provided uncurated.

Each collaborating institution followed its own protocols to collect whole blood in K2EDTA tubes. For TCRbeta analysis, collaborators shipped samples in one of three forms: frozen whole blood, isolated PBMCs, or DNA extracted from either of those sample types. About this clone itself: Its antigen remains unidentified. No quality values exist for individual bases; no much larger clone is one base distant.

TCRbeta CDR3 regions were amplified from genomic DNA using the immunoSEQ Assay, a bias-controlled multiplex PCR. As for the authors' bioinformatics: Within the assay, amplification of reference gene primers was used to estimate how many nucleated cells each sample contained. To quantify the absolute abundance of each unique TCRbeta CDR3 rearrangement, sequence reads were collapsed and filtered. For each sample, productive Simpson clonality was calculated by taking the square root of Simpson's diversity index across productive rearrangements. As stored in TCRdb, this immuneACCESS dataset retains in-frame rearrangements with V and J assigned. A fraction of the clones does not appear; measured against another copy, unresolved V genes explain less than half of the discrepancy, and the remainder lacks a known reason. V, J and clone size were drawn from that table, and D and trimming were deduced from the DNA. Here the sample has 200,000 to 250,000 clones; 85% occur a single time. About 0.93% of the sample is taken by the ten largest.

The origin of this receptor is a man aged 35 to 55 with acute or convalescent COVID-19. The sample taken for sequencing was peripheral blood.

The nucleotide sequence reads as follows: TGTGCCAGCAGTTCCAGCGGGACATTCCAAGAGACCCAGTACTTC. This encodes CASSSSGTFQETQYF. The rearranged segments are TRBV6-5 and TRBJ2-5; a tentative D call is TRBD2 (7 bases match). Via the germline V gene, CDR1 is MNHEY and CDR2 SVGAGI. Including the terminal cysteine and phenylalanine, the CDR3 comprises 15 residues. Here the CDR3 DNA is all that survives: 45 bases in frame from base 1. The junction shows trimming of 4 bases on V and 1 base on J, plus 13 bases between the germline ends.